This T cell receptor (beta chain) was documented in a study of lymphopenia after photon versus proton radiotherapy. Findings of the study overall: Better survival with proton therapy was suggested as possible, not demonstrated.

A word on this clone: Antigen specificity is unknown. Its ends do not fully match the called genes, so a read error is possible.

Clones were sequenced by immunoSEQ multiplex PCR, and TCRdb holds only the in-frame ones, with some missing. Of 29,000 or so clones in the sample, 80% to 90% were seen once. Germline V gene sequence: CDR1 SGHDT, CDR2 YYEEEE. This CDR3 spans 16 amino acids. Sequencing was performed on peripheral blood, taken from a patient treated with proton-based radiotherapy. V usage is TRBV5-6 and J usage is TRBJ2-3; D may correspond to TRBD1 or TRBD2 (6 bases each). This receptor was taken from a woman in her sixties with cholangiocarcinoma. Some clones in this sample may be carry-over from other donors' samples. Here the CDR3 reads CASNLEYEGGTDTQYF. CDR3 DNA: TGTGCCAGCAACCTAGAGTACGAGGGGGGCACGGATACGCAGTATTTT.